Below are 24 T cell receptor beta chains sequenced from a single sample in a study of cytomegalovirus exposure and HLA in healthy donors. This PCR relied on a set of 60 Vbeta primers and 13 Jbeta primers. Clones were read by immunoSEQ multiplex PCR, and TCRdb kept only the in-frame ones, dropping some. Of 150,000 to 200,000 clones listed, 84% are singletons. The sample taken for sequencing was PBMCs. Receptors were obtained from a boy aged 10-17 years in good health and CMV-seronegative.

This rearrangement joins TRBV5-1 to TRBJ2-7; 7 nucleotides agree with TRBD2. J gave up 0 bases and V 0 bases, and 9 bases lay outside the gene matches. The CDR3 has 17 amino acids. Germline CDR1 is SGHRS and CDR2 is YFSETQ. CDR3 region: CASSLGTRGGRSYEQYF. CDR3 nucleotides: TGCGCCAGCAGCTTGGGGACTCGCGGGGGTCGCTCCTACGAGCAGTACTTC.

This clone turned up a few times. V is TRBV7-2 and J is TRBJ2-3; the D is unclear. The V and J ends lost 0 bases and 2 bases respectively, with 9 bases between them. The CDR3 length is 15 residues. CDR1 and CDR2 from the germline V gene are SGHTA and FQGNSA. The CDR3 DNA is TGTGCCAGCAGCTTAGCCGGGTTCGACACAGATACGCAGTATTTT. It translates to CASSLAGFDTDTQYF.

This chain links TRBV6-1 with TRBJ1-1, with D hard to call. CDR1 is MNHNS, CDR2 SASEGT, per germline. V dropped 2 bases and J dropped 4 bases, with 17 bases sitting between them. There are 16 residues in the CDR3. CDR3 amino acids: CASSERTRVAVTEAFF. The CDR3 coding sequence is TGTGCCAGCAGTGAACGTACGAGGGTGGCGGTCACTGAAGCTTTCTTT.

The V gene is TRBV5-4, the J gene TRBJ1-1; 7 bases align to TRBD1. Germline V gene sequence: CDR1 SGHNT, CDR2 YYREEE (reference sequence). The CDR3 has 14 residues. Trimming removed 6 bases from V and 0 bases from J; junction bases left unmatched: 5. The DNA of the CDR3 is TGTGCCAGCACAGGGGGACAACTGAACACTGAAGCTTTCTTT. Translated: CASTGGQLNTEAFF. Full variable domain (rest looked up from reference TRBV5-4 and TRBJ1-1): ETGVTQSPTHLIKTRGQQVTLRCSSQSGHNTVSWYQQALGQGPQFIFQYYREEENGRGNFPPRFSGLQFPNYSSELNVNALELDDSALYLCASTGGQLNTEAFFGQGTRLTVV.

The chain uses TRBV9 and TRBJ1-1, with D possibly matching TRBD1 (5 bases). Trimming removed 0 bases at V and 5 bases at J, with 14 bases between. The length of the CDR3 is 15 residues. Germline lookup yields CDR1 SGDLS and CDR2 YYNGEE. CDR3 sequence reads: CASSVGPSRGTEAFF. The CDR3, as DNA: TGTGCCAGCAGCGTAGGTCCCTCTAGGGGAACTGAAGCTTTCTTT.

The chain combines TRBV2 with TRBJ2-3; perhaps TRBD2 as D (5 bases). Trimming shortened V by 3 bases and J by 0 bases, and 10 bases separated the two germline ends. Germline V CDR1 and CDR2: SNHLY, FYNNEI. The CDR3 extends over 15 amino acids. CDR3 sequence: CASSELAGSTDTQYF. For the CDR3, the DNA is TGTGCCAGCAGTGAGCTAGCCGGGAGCACAGATACGCAGTATTTT.

The rearrangement joins TRBV19 to TRBJ2-3, with 12 bases that match TRBD2. The ends lost 4 bases at V and 4 bases at J; junction bases unmatched: 6. This CDR3 is 16 amino acids long. Germline CDR1 LNHDA, CDR2 SQIVND (reference sequence). The CDR3 coding sequence is TGTGCCAGTAGTACCCCCTCTAGCGGGAGGGCAGATACGCAGTATTTT. Its protein is CASSTPSSGRADTQYF.

The gene calls are TRBV18 and TRBJ1-6, with D maybe TRBD1 (6 bases). V lost 0 bases to trimming and J lost 8 bases, with 11 bases between them. This CDR3 has 15 amino acids. The germline CDR1 and CDR2 sequences are KGHSH and LQKENI. This chain's CDR3 is CASSPPQGRDSPLHF. The CDR3 DNA reads as TGTGCCAGCTCACCACCGCAGGGGAGAGATTCACCCCTCCACTTT.

The rearrangement links TRBV11-2 to TRBJ2-1, with 7 positions matching TRBD2. The CDR3 spans 14 residues. The V gene's germline CDR1 is SGHAT and CDR2 FQNNGV. V shed 9 bases and J 0 bases; nucleotides not matched to a gene: 5. CDR3 sequence (DNA): TGTGCCAGTCGCGGGAGCGGCTCCTACAATGAGCAGTTCTTC. Its translation: CASRGSGSYNEQFF.

The chain joins TRBV13 to TRBJ1-5; D call uncertain. CDR1 PRHDT and CDR2 FYEKMQ come from the germline V gene (reference sequence). CDR3 length: 12 amino acids. V lost 6 bases, J lost 4 bases, and 7 bases lay in between. The CDR3 here is CASSVPNQPQHF. CDR3 nucleotides: TGTGCCAGCAGTGTCCCAAATCAGCCCCAGCATTTT.

The genes are TRBV6-5 and TRBJ1-5; TRBD1 agrees at 9 bases. The CDR3 has 16 amino acids. Germline V gene lookup returns CDR1 MNHEY and CDR2 SVGAGI. With V trimmed by 4 bases and J by 7 bases, 11 bases remained unmatched. CDR3 nucleotides: TGTGCCAGCAGTTCGGGGGGGACAGGGCTAATCCAGCCCCAGCATTTT. It translates to CASSSGGTGLIQPQHF.

The CDR3 here is CASRVRHSDNYGYTF. CDR3 DNA: TGTGCCAGTAGAGTCAGGCACTCAGATAACTATGGCTACACCTTC. The chain uses TRBV19 and TRBJ1-2; no clear D gene. Germline loops: CDR1 LNHDA, CDR2 SQIVND (reference sequence). Trimming pared 6 bases from V and 1 base from J, leaving 15 bases between. This CDR3 has 15 residues.

V and J are TRBV28 and TRBJ1-2, with 7 nucleotides matching TRBD1. The CDR3 is 15 residues long. J was trimmed by 8 bases and V by 8 bases; bases with no gene match: 17. CDR1 is MDHEN, CDR2 SYDVKM, per germline. The CDR3 region is CASRIGTGTEGGYTF. The CDR3 coding sequence is TGTGCCAGCCGAATCGGGACGGGGACAGAGGGCGGCTACACCTTC.

The chain joins TRBV28 to TRBJ1-2; D may be TRBD1 (6 bases). Per the germline V gene, CDR1 is MDHEN and CDR2 is SYDVKM. The V end was cut by 10 bases, the J end by 4 bases, with 19 bases between. The CDR3 extends over 14 amino acids. The CDR3 loop is CAINLADRSYGYTF. As DNA, the CDR3 is TGTGCCATCAATCTCGCGGACAGAAGCTATGGCTACACCTTC.

This clone was seen more than once but under ten times. The genes are TRBV27 and TRBJ2-3; a weak D match, TRBD1 (6 bases). The CDR3 totals 15 residues. Deletions cut 8 bases from V and 2 bases from J, with 17 bases between. Looked up from germline, CDR1 is MNHEY and CDR2 is SMNVEV (reference sequence). The DNA of the CDR3 is TGTGCCAGCGGGTGGCTGGGGGACACCACAGATACGCAGTATTTT. This gives the protein CASGWLGDTTDTQYF.

This chain uses TRBV30 with TRBJ1-1; a possible D gene is TRBD1 (6 bases). This CDR3 is built from 15 residues. V was clipped by 3 bases and J by 0 bases, with 14 bases between them. Germline V CDR1 and CDR2: GTSNPN, SVGIG (reference sequence). The CDR3 here is CAWRHREVVNTEAFF. Written as DNA, the CDR3 is TGTGCCTGGAGGCACAGGGAAGTCGTGAACACTGAAGCTTTCTTT.

The chain couples TRBV18 to TRBJ1-5, with TRBD1 identical over 8 bases. CDR1 is KGHSH, CDR2 LQKENI, per germline. J gave up 4 bases and V 4 bases, and 3 bases lay outside the gene matches. The CDR3 has 14 residues. The CDR3, as DNA: TGTGCCAGCTCACTGGACAGGGTGAATCAGCCCCAGCATTTT. It codes for CASSLDRVNQPQHF.

This chain connects TRBV13 to TRBJ2-7; D gene uncertain. V lost 5 bases to trimming and J lost 3 bases, with 5 bases between them. Germline values: CDR1 PRHDT, CDR2 FYEKMQ (reference sequence). The CDR3 length is 11 residues. The DNA for the CDR3 is TGTGCCAGCAGCGGCCGCTACGAGCAGTACTTC. Protein sequence: CASSGRYEQYF. Drawing the rest from reference TRBV13 and TRBJ2-7, the complete variable domain is AAGVIQSPRHLIKEKRETATLKCYPIPRHDTVYWYQQGPGQDPQFLISFYEKMQSDKGSIPDRFSAQQFSDYHSELNMSSLELGDSALYFCASSGRYEQYFGPGTRLTVT.

The chain employs TRBV6-5 and TRBJ2-1; 7 nucleotides line up with TRBD2. CDR1 is MNHEY, CDR2 SVGAGI, per germline. CDR3 length: 16 amino acids. J lost 5 bases, V lost 4 bases, and 11 bases had no gene match. The CDR3 is CASSLGLGMGHNEQFF. CDR3 in DNA: TGTGCCAGCAGTTTAGGACTAGGTATGGGCCACAATGAGCAGTTCTTC.

The chain carries TRBV13 and TRBJ2-3; the match to TRBD2 covers 8 bases. The CDR3 spans 15 residues. The ends lost 5 bases at V and 4 bases at J; junction bases unmatched: 8. Germline CDR1 and CDR2: PRHDT and FYEKMQ (reference sequence). The CDR3 DNA follows: TGTGCCAGCAGCCCCGAACTAGCGGAGTCAGATACGCAGTATTTT. Its translation: CASSPELAESDTQYF.

The V and J genes are TRBV9 and TRBJ2-1; D might be TRBD2 (5 bases). The V gene's germline CDR1 is SGDLS and CDR2 YYNGEE. Trimming took off 6 bases at V and 4 bases at J, with 20 bases between the two ends. The CDR3 runs to 16 residues. The CDR3 DNA follows: TGTGCCAGCAACCTAGGAGCGAGAGGGAAGTACAATGAGCAGTTCTTC. Encoded protein: CASNLGARGKYNEQFF.

The chain has TRBV28 and TRBJ2-7, with TRBD1 identical over 7 bases. V was clipped by 4 bases and J by 2 bases; unmatched bases: 5. Germline V gene lookup returns CDR1 MDHEN and CDR2 SYDVKM. The CDR3 consists of 14 residues. CDR3 sequence reads: CASSSDRPTYEQYF. CDR3 nucleotide sequence: TGTGCCAGCAGTTCGGACAGGCCTACCTACGAGCAGTACTTC.

The chain has TRBV7-3 and TRBJ1-5; TRBD1 might be the D (6 bases). V shed 5 bases and J shed 1 base, with 15 bases lying between them. CDR3 length: 16 amino acids. Looked up from germline, CDR1 is SGHTA and CDR2 is FQGTGA. CDR3 sequence reads: CASSHRDGRSNQPQHF. CDR3 nucleotide sequence: TGTGCCAGCAGCCACAGGGACGGAAGAAGCAATCAGCCCCAGCATTTT.

The V call is TRBV30, the J call TRBJ1-5; no clear D gene. Looked up from germline, CDR1 is GTSNPN and CDR2 is SVGIG (reference sequence). This CDR3 is 12 amino acids long. V was trimmed by 2 bases and J by 4 bases, leaving 6 bases between them. The CDR3 protein is CAWSSGNQPQHF. CDR3 DNA sequence: TGTGCCTGGAGTTCAGGAAATCAGCCCCAGCATTTT.